Listed below are T cell receptor beta chains from one sample, sequenced in a study of CD8+CD57+ T cells in acquired aplastic anemia. Each CDR3 protein is one row after TCRdb ran MiXCR on the reads. The data contain some 200,000 distinct CDR3 sequences, 48% of them singletons. The sample comprised sorted CD4+, CD8+, or CD8+CD57+ T cells (not recorded which) from PBMCs. The receptors here all came from a human donor with aplastic anemia. The CDR3 runs from the conserved cysteine through the conserved F or W. A D gene is named only where the DNA matches it firmly. Not all rows give a size; the values are once, few, many and, for expanded clones, a class.

V	size	D	J	CDR3	DNA
TRBV4-2	-	TRBD1	TRBJ2-7	CASSRGQGAHEQYF	TGTGCCAGCAGCCGGGGACAGGGAGCACACGAGCAGTACTTC
TRBV15	medium-sized	-	TRBJ2-2	CATSRVVGTANTGELFF	TGTGCCACCAGCAGAGTTGTCGGAACAGCGAACACCGGGGAGCTGTTTTTT
TRBV25-1	once	-	TRBJ2-3	CASSSRRGDTQYF	TGTGCCAGCAGTTCACGACGGGGTGACACGCAGTATTTT
TRBV20-1	few	TRBD1	TRBJ2-7	CSADRGSSYEQYF	TGCAGTGCTGACAGGGGGAGCTCCTACGAGCAGTACTTC
TRBV2	few	TRBD1	TRBJ1-3	CASSNRGLGNTIYF	TGTGCCAGCAGTAACAGGGGCCTCGGAAACACCATATATTTT
TRBV7-2	-	TRBD1	TRBJ1-2	CASSLAIGGDGYTF	TGTGCCAGCAGCTTAGCTATAGGGGGCGATGGCTACACCTTC
TRBV20-1	many	TRBD2	TRBJ2-1	CSARTSHPMRFNEQFF	TGCAGTGCCCGGACTAGCCACCCGATGAGATTCAATGAGCAGTTCTTC
TRBV10-1	-	-	TRBJ2-2	CASEPRGEGWHTGELFF	TGCGCCAGCGAACCGAGGGGGGAGGGTTGGCACACCGGGGAGCTGTTTTTT
TRBV20-1	-	-	TRBJ1-2	CSASDPYRAPGRGYTF	TGCAGTGCTAGCGATCCTTATAGGGCGCCCGGCCGGGGCTACACCTTC
TRBV9	-	-	TRBJ1-5	CASSAEQGSQPQHF	TGTGCCAGCAGCGCAGAACAGGGTAGCCAGCCCCAGCATTTT
TRBV24-1	-	-	TRBJ2-1	CATSDNIPPKRQFF	TGTGCCACGAGTGACAACATCCCTCCTAAGAGGCAGTTCTTC
TRBV10-3	-	-	TRBJ1-1	CAITGTTNTEAFF	TGTGCCATCACGGGGACAACGAACACTGAAGCTTTCTTT
TRBV7-2	many	TRBD2	TRBJ2-7	CASNAPGLAGGPGGQYF	TGTGCCAGCAACGCCCCGGGACTAGCGGGAGGGCCGGGGGGGCAGTACTTC
TRBV25-1	few	-	TRBJ1-1	CASSAPDRTNTEAFF	TGTGCCAGCAGCGCTCCCGACAGGACTAACACTGAAGCTTTCTTT
TRBV14	many	TRBD2	TRBJ2-2	CASSQDRGLAENTGELFF	TGTGCCAGCAGCCAAGATAGGGGACTAGCGGAGAACACCGGGGAGCTGTTTTTT
TRBV19	many	TRBD1	TRBJ1-5	CASSMGTAGGPQHF	TGTGCCAGTAGTATGGGGACAGCCGGGGGGCCCCAGCATTTT
TRBV2	-	TRBD2	TRBJ2-7	CASSEWTSYEQYF	TGTGCCAGCAGTGAATGGACTAGCTACGAGCAGTACTTC
TRBV12-3/TRBV12-4	many	-	TRBJ2-1	CASSLRTYNEQFF	TGTGCCAGCAGCCTCAGGACCTACAATGAGCAGTTCTTC
TRBV29-1	-	-	TRBJ2-3	CQQPEATDTQYF	TGCCAGCAGCCAGAGGCCACAGATACGCAGTATTTT
TRBV7-9	-	-	TRBJ2-7	CASNKGRTYEQYF	TGTGCCAGCAACAAGGGGCGTACCTACGAGCAGTACTTC
TRBV29-1	-	-	TRBJ2-1	CSFPRGYNEQFF	TGCAGCTTTCCACGGGGCTACAATGAGCAGTTCTTC
TRBV2	-	-	TRBJ2-7	CASSEFGGEQYF	TGTGCCAGCAGTGAATTTGGGGGCGAGCAGTACTTC
TRBV24-1	-	-	TRBJ2-3	CATSDRPPSEGSTDTQYF	TGTGCCACCAGTGATAGACCCCCCAGCGAGGGGAGCACAGATACGCAGTATTTT
TRBV5-1	-	TRBD2	TRBJ2-3	CASSLRLAGGKDTQYF	TGCGCCAGCAGCTTGAGGCTAGCGGGGGGGAAGGATACGCAGTATTTT
TRBV10-3	many	TRBD2	TRBJ2-1	CAISESAGDGRNEQFF	TGTGCCATCAGTGAGTCTGCGGGAGACGGGAGGAATGAGCAGTTCTTC
TRBV6-1	many	-	TRBJ1-1	CASSEARQLEAFF	TGTGCCAGCAGTGAAGCAAGACAGCTTGAAGCTTTCTTT
TRBV25-1	-	-	TRBJ2-7	CASSEWSETYEQYF	TGTGCCAGCAGTGAATGGAGCGAGACCTACGAGCAGTACTTC
TRBV5-1	-	-	TRBJ2-3	CASSPSGDTDTQYF	TGCGCCAGCAGCCCGTCGGGGGACACAGATACGCAGTATTTT
TRBV5-1	-	-	TRBJ2-3	CASSLAESTDTQYF	TGCGCCAGCAGCTTGGCCGAGTCGACAGATACGCAGTATTTT
TRBV20-1	-	-	TRBJ1-6	CSATRDPGLPLHF	TGCAGTGCTACCCGGGACCCCGGGCTTCCCCTCCACTTT
TRBV5-1	-	-	TRBJ2-7	CASSLVGSAYEQYF	TGCGCCAGCAGCTTGGTTGGCTCAGCCTACGAGCAGTACTTC
TRBV2	-	-	TRBJ1-2	CASSGTSGYTF	TGTGCCAGCAGCGGGACTAGCGGTTACACCTTC
TRBV7-9	-	-	TRBJ1-5	CASSLGRTDQPQHF	TGTGCCAGCAGCTTAGGCAGGACGGATCAGCCCCAGCATTTT
TRBV7-9	-	-	TRBJ2-1	CASSLLWGEQFF	TGTGCCAGCAGCTTGTTGTGGGGTGAGCAGTTCTTC
TRBV25-1	few	-	TRBJ1-1	CASSLTWNTEAFF	TGTGCCAGCAGCTTGACATGGAACACTGAAGCTTTCTTT
TRBV2	once	-	TRBJ1-1	CASRKQGTNTEAFF	TGTGCCAGCAGAAAACAGGGTACGAACACTGAAGCTTTCTTT
TRBV2	-	TRBD2	TRBJ2-5	CACTAKGGLAILGSQYF	TGTGCCTGCACAGCCAAGGGTGGACTAGCAATTTTAGGGTCCCAGTACTTC
TRBV9	-	TRBD2	TRBJ2-5	CASTKSGSRQETQYF	TGTGCCAGCACCAAAAGCGGGAGTAGACAAGAGACCCAGTACTTC
TRBV15	-	-	TRBJ1-1	CATRGGAGSTEAFF	TGTGCCACCAGAGGGGGGGCAGGGAGCACTGAAGCTTTCTTT
TRBV15	-	-	TRBJ1-1	CATSSGTFGPGALF	-
TRBV6-2/TRBV6-3	many	TRBD2	TRBJ2-7	CASSYGLAGGSREQYF	TGTGCCAGCAGTTACGGGCTAGCGGGAGGGTCCCGTGAGCAGTACTTC
TRBV25-1	-	-	TRBJ1-5	CASSAGDQPQHF	TGTGCCAGCAGTGCAGGGGATCAGCCCCAGCATTTT
TRBV6-5	many	-	TRBJ2-7	CASSYSLGYEQYF	TGTGCCAGCAGTTACTCGTTAGGCTACGAGCAGTACTTC